This TCR beta chain was documented in a study of shared clonotypes between healthy human individuals. The V end lost 0 bases, the J end lost 0 bases, and 7 bases lay between the germline ends. The CDR3 is made up of 14 amino acids. Per the germline V gene, CDR1 is SGDLS and CDR2 is YYNGEE. Measured with immunoSEQ multiplex PCR; TCRdb has only the in-frame clones, and not every one. The data show 1.4 million or so clones, around 98.5% seen once. The specimen was naive CD4+ T cells sorted from blood. Sample subset: CD45RA+ positively selected. The TCR sequence derives from a man aged 25-45 years in good health. This rearrangement joins TRBV9 to TRBJ2-7; D gene unclear. The CDR3 region has the DNA TGTGCCAGCAGCGTAGCATCAAACTCCTACGAGCAGTACTTC. It codes for CASSVASNSYEQYF.